This T cell receptor (beta chain) was sequenced during a study of metastatic and nonmetastatic thyroid tumors. Study as a whole: Blood and tumor or nodule tissue repertoires from malignant and benign thyroid patients were compared.

MiXCR re-clonotyped the PCR reads for TCRdb. The profile shows approximately 17,000 clones, under 35% of them singletons. Treatment of any kind had been given to no patient before thyroid surgery. The CDR3 is made up of 14 amino acids. The germline V gene has CDR1 KGHSH and CDR2 LQKENI. Losses at the gene ends were 4 bases for V and 4 bases for J; bases not matched to a gene: 5. The source is a female donor with papillary thyroid cancer or a benign thyroid nodule (not recorded which). Some clones in this sample may be carry-over from other donors' samples. The rearrangement joins TRBV18 to TRBJ2-3, with 7 positions matching TRBD1. Sequences were obtained from tumor tissue. The CDR3 coding sequence is TGTGCCAGCTCACGAAACAGGGGTTCAGATACGCAGTATTTT. Translation: CASSRNRGSDTQYF.